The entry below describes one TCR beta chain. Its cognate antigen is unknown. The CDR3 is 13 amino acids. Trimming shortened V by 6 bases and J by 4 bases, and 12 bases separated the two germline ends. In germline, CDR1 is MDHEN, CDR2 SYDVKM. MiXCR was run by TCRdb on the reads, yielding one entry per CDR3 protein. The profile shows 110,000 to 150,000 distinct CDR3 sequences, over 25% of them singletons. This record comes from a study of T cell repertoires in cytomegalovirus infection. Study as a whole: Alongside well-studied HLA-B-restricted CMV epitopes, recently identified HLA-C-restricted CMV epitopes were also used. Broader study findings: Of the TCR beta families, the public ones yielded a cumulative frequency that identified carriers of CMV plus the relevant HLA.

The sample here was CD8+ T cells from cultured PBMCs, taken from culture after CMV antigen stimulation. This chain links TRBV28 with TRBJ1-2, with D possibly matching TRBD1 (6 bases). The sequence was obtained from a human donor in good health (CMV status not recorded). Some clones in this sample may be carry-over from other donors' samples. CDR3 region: CASSQDSLYGYTF. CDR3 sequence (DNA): TGTGCCAGCAGCCAGGACAGCCTCTATGGCTACACCTTC.